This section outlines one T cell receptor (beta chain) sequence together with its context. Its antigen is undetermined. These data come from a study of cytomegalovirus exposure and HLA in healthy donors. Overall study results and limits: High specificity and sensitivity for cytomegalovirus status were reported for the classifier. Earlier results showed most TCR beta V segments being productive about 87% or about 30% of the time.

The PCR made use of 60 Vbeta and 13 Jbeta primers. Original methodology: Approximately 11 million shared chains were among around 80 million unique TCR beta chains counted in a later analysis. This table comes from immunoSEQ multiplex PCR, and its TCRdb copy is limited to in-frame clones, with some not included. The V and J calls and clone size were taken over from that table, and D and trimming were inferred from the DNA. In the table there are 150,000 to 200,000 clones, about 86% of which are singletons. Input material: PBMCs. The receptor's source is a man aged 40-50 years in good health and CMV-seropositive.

CDR3 bases: TGTGCCAGCAGCTTGAGGTCAGGGCAGGCAGATACGCAGTATTTT. It encodes CASSLRSGQADTQYF. The chain links TRBV5-4 to TRBJ2-3, with a weak D call TRBD1 (5 bases). Trimming shortened V by 1 base and J by 4 bases, and 13 bases separated the two germline ends. The CDR3 runs 15 residues. Germline CDR1 SGHNT, CDR2 YYREEE (reference sequence).